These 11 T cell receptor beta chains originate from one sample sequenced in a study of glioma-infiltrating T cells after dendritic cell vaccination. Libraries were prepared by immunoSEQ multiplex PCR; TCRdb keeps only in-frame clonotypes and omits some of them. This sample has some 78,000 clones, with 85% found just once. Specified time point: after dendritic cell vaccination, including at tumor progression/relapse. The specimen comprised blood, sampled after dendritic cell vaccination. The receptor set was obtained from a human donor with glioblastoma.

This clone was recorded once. The CDR3 DNA reads as TGTGCCAGCAGCTTAGGATTGAGCTCCTACAATGAGCAGTTCTTC. It codes for CASSLGLSSYNEQFF. The chain uses TRBV7-6 and TRBJ2-1, with no clear D. CDR3 size: 15 residues. The germline gives CDR1 SGHVS, CDR2 FNYEAQ. V dropped 1 base and J dropped 0 bases, with 7 bases sitting between them.

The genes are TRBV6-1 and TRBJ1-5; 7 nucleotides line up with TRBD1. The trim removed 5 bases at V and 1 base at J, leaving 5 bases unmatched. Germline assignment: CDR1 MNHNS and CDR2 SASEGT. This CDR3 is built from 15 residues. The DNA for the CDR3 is TGTGCCAGCAGTACGGGACAGAAGAGCAATCAGCCCCAGCATTTT. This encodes CASSTGQKSNQPQHF.

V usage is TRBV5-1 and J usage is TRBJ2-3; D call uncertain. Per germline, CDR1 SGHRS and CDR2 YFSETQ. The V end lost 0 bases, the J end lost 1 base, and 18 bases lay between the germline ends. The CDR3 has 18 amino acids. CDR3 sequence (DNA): TGCGCCAGCAGCTTGGAAGGAGTTGCGCGTTGGGGCACAGATACGCAGTATTTT. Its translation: CASSLEGVARWGTDTQYF.

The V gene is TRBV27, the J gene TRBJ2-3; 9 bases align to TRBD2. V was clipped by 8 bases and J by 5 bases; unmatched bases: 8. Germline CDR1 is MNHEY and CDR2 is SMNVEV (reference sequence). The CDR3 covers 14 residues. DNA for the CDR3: TGTGCCAGCCGGTCGACTAGCGGTGGAGATACGCAGTATTTT. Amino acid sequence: CASRSTSGGDTQYF.

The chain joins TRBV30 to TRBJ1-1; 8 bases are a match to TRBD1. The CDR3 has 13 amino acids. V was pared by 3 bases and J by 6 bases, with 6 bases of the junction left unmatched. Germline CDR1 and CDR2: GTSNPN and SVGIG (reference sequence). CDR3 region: CAWRPDRAPEAFF. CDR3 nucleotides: TGTGCCTGGAGGCCGGACAGGGCCCCTGAAGCTTTCTTT.

Here the CDR3 DNA reads TGTGCCACCAGCAGAGTCGCAGGGAACACAGATACGCAGTATTTT. Amino acids: CATSRVAGNTDTQYF. V and J are TRBV15 and TRBJ2-3; D possibly corresponds to TRBD1 (5 bases). The V and J ends lost 1 base and 2 bases respectively, with 10 bases between them. Germline V CDR1 and CDR2: LNHNV, YYDKDF (reference sequence). This CDR3 comprises 15 residues.

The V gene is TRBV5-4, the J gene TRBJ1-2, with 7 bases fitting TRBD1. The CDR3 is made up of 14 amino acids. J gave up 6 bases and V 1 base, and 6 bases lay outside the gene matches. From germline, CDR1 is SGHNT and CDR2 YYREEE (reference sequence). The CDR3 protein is CASSLRGRFNGYTF. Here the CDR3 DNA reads TGTGCCAGCAGCTTGAGGGGGCGCTTCAATGGCTACACCTTC.

DNA of the CDR3: TGTGCCAGTAGAAATATAGCGGGAGTGGAGACCCAGTACTTC. Its protein is CASRNIAGVETQYF. The J gene is TRBJ2-5, the V gene TRBV19; TRBD2 aligns across 9 bases. After removal of 6 bases from V and 5 bases from J, the junction contained 7 bases not matched to a gene. CDR1 is LNHDA, CDR2 SQIVND, per germline (reference sequence). The CDR3 extends over 14 amino acids.

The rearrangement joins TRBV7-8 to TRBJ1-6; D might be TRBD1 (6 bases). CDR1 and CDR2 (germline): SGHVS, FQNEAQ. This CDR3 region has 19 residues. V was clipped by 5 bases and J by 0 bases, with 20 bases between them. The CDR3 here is CASSEAGALVSSYNSPLHF. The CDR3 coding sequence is TGTGCCAGCAGCGAAGCAGGGGCCCTAGTAAGCTCCTATAATTCACCCCTCCACTTT.

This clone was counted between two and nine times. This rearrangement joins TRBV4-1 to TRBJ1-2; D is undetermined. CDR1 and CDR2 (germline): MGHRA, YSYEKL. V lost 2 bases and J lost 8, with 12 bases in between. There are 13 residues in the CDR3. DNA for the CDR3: TGCGCCAGCAGCCAACCCTTGGGCGGGGGCTACACCTTC. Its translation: CASSQPLGGGYTF.

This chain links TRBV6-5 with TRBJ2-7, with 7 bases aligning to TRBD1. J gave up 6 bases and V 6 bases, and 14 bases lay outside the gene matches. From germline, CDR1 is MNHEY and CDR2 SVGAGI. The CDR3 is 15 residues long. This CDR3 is CASSPSPPPGGEQYF. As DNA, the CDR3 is TGTGCCAGCAGCCCAAGCCCCCCGCCAGGGGGCGAGCAGTACTTC.